Listed below are T cell receptor beta chains from one sample, sequenced in a study of a mutant IDH1 vaccine in newly diagnosed glioma. Method: immunoSEQ multiplex PCR; TCRdb's copy keeps in-frame clones and lacks some. The data show tens of thousands of clones, less than 70% seen once. Their antigen targets remain unknown. The sequences come from peripheral blood mononuclear cells (PBMCs), collected from a glioma patient whose treatment included an IDH1 peptide vaccine. The receptors stem from a middle-aged man with glioma. Some clones in this sample may be carry-over from other donors' samples. The CDR3 runs from the conserved cysteine through the conserved F or W. Each record gives: V gene, D gene, clone size, J gene, CDR3 length, CDR3 protein, CDR3 DNA. A D gene is named only where the DNA matches it firmly. The listing skips clone size in some rows; elsewhere it reads once, few, many or a size class.

v_call: TRBV10-1
d_call: -
clone_size: once
j_call: TRBJ2-1
cdr3_length: 14
cdr3_aa: CASSAGGVGNEQFF
cdr3_nt: TGCGCCAGCAGTGCGGGGGGCGTGGGGAATGAGCAGTTCTTC

v_call: TRBV7-2
d_call: -
clone_size: -
j_call: TRBJ1-4
cdr3_length: 15
cdr3_aa: CASSTQGGPGEKLFF
cdr3_nt: TGTGCCAGCAGCACCCAGGGTGGACCGGGTGAAAAACTGTTTTTT

v_call: TRBV5-8
d_call: -
clone_size: -
j_call: TRBJ1-5
cdr3_length: 14
cdr3_aa: CASNPGAGQQPQHF
cdr3_nt: TGTGCCAGCAACCCTGGGGCGGGGCAACAGCCCCAGCATTTT

v_call: TRBV7-2
d_call: TRBD2
clone_size: -
j_call: TRBJ2-2
cdr3_length: 14
cdr3_aa: CASSTRGGHGELFF
cdr3_nt: TGTGCCAGCAGCACGCGGGGGGGCCACGGGGAGCTGTTTTTT

v_call: TRBV19
d_call: -
clone_size: -
j_call: TRBJ1-2
cdr3_length: 11
cdr3_aa: CASSDSYGYTF
cdr3_nt: TGTGCCAGCTCGGACAGCTATGGCTACACCTTC

v_call: TRBV9
d_call: -
clone_size: -
j_call: TRBJ2-3
cdr3_length: 13
cdr3_aa: CASSVVLADTQYF
cdr3_nt: TGTGCCAGCAGCGTAGTGTTAGCAGATACGCAGTATTTT

v_call: TRBV6-5
d_call: TRBD1
clone_size: -
j_call: TRBJ2-7
cdr3_length: 15
cdr3_aa: CASSFHGQGRYEQYF
cdr3_nt: TGTGCCAGCAGTTTCCATGGACAGGGGCGGTACGAGCAGTACTTC

v_call: TRBV4-1
d_call: TRBD1
clone_size: once
j_call: TRBJ2-2
cdr3_length: 20
cdr3_aa: CASSQDSGTGLFGGTGELFF
cdr3_nt: TGCGCCAGCAGCCAAGATTCAGGGACAGGGTTATTTGGAGGGACCGGGGAGCTGTTTTTT

v_call: TRBV11-2
d_call: TRBD2
clone_size: -
j_call: TRBJ2-1
cdr3_length: 15
cdr3_aa: CASRLTSGGDNEQFF
cdr3_nt: TGTGCCAGCAGGCTGACTAGCGGGGGGGACAATGAGCAGTTCTTC

v_call: TRBV2
d_call: -
clone_size: -
j_call: TRBJ2-3
cdr3_length: 14
cdr3_aa: CASETGLYTDTQYF
cdr3_nt: TGTGCCAGCGAAACGGGGCTATACACAGATACGCAGTATTTT

v_call: TRBV11-2
d_call: TRBD2
clone_size: -
j_call: TRBJ2-7
cdr3_length: 14
cdr3_aa: CASSFVGGGQEQYF
cdr3_nt: TGTGCCAGCAGCTTTGTCGGCGGGGGGCAGGAGCAGTACTTC

v_call: TRBV19
d_call: -
clone_size: -
j_call: TRBJ1-2
cdr3_length: 15
cdr3_aa: CASISEGLAVGGYTF
cdr3_nt: TGTGCCAGTATATCGGAGGGACTCGCGGTGGGTGGCTACACCTTC

v_call: TRBV10-3
d_call: TRBD1
clone_size: -
j_call: TRBJ2-7
cdr3_length: 14
cdr3_aa: CAISETGGSYEQYF
cdr3_nt: TGTGCCATCAGTGAAACAGGGGGATCCTACGAGCAGTACTTC

v_call: TRBV6-5
d_call: TRBD1
clone_size: -
j_call: TRBJ1-2
cdr3_length: 15
cdr3_aa: CASSYRGSGGWGYTF
cdr3_nt: TGTGCCAGCAGTTACCGTGGGTCAGGGGGCTGGGGCTACACCTTC

v_call: TRBV9
d_call: -
clone_size: -
j_call: TRBJ1-2
cdr3_length: 13
cdr3_aa: CASSVGRVGGYTF
cdr3_nt: TGTGCCAGCAGCGTAGGAAGAGTGGGGGGCTACACCTTC

v_call: TRBV6-4
d_call: TRBD1
clone_size: -
j_call: TRBJ1-6
cdr3_length: 15
cdr3_aa: CASSLLPGQGSPLHF
cdr3_nt: TGTGCCAGCAGCCTACTCCCGGGACAGGGTTCACCCCTCCACTTT

v_call: TRBV10-3
d_call: -
clone_size: -
j_call: TRBJ1-6
cdr3_length: 14
cdr3_aa: CAISESNYYSPLHF
cdr3_nt: TGTGCCATCAGTGAGTCAAATTACTATTCACCCCTCCACTTT

v_call: TRBV18
d_call: -
clone_size: -
j_call: TRBJ2-7
cdr3_length: 15
cdr3_aa: CASSPTGTAPYEQYF
cdr3_nt: TGTGCCAGCTCACCTACCGGGACGGCGCCCTACGAGCAGTACTTC

v_call: TRBV2
d_call: -
clone_size: -
j_call: TRBJ2-7
cdr3_length: 13
cdr3_aa: CASSVLGGNEQYF
cdr3_nt: TGTGCCAGCAGTGTCCTGGGCGGGAACGAGCAGTACTTC

v_call: TRBV15
d_call: -
clone_size: few
j_call: TRBJ1-1
cdr3_length: 13
cdr3_aa: CATSRGWNTEAFF
cdr3_nt: TGTGCCACCAGCAGAGGTTGGAACACTGAAGCTTTCTTT

v_call: TRBV7-9
d_call: -
clone_size: -
j_call: TRBJ1-5
cdr3_length: 15
cdr3_aa: CASSTTAGPSQPQHF
cdr3_nt: TGTGCCAGCAGCACGACAGCCGGCCCTTCTCAGCCCCAGCATTTT

v_call: TRBV27
d_call: TRBD2
clone_size: -
j_call: TRBJ2-1
cdr3_length: 15
cdr3_aa: CASSWGGGAGNEQFF
cdr3_nt: TGTGCCAGCAGTTGGGGCGGGGGGGCGGGCAATGAGCAGTTCTTC

v_call: TRBV4-1
d_call: -
clone_size: few
j_call: TRBJ1-5
cdr3_length: 16
cdr3_aa: CASSRTIVGTNQPQHF
cdr3_nt: TGCGCCAGCAGCCGCACAATAGTGGGGACTAATCAGCCCCAGCATTTT

v_call: TRBV5-1
d_call: TRBD1
clone_size: -
j_call: TRBJ2-5
cdr3_length: 15
cdr3_aa: CASSLGQGYRETQYF
cdr3_nt: TGCGCCAGCAGCTTGGGACAGGGGTATCGGGAGACCCAGTACTTC

v_call: TRBV7-6
d_call: TRBD1
clone_size: -
j_call: TRBJ2-2
cdr3_length: 16
cdr3_aa: CASSQPTGGNTGELFF
cdr3_nt: TGTGCCAGCAGCCAACCTACAGGGGGCAACACCGGGGAGCTGTTTTTT

v_call: TRBV6-1
d_call: -
clone_size: few
j_call: TRBJ2-7
cdr3_length: 13
cdr3_aa: CASREHLDYEQYF
cdr3_nt: TGTGCCAGCAGGGAACACCTCGACTACGAGCAGTACTTC

v_call: TRBV6-6
d_call: -
clone_size: -
j_call: TRBJ1-5
cdr3_length: 14
cdr3_aa: CASRYQGFDQPQHF
cdr3_nt: TGTGCCAGCAGATACCAGGGATTCGATCAGCCCCAGCATTTT

v_call: TRBV7-9
d_call: TRBD1
clone_size: -
j_call: TRBJ1-1
cdr3_length: 15
cdr3_aa: CASSLAGQGNTEAFF
cdr3_nt: TGTGCCAGCAGCTTAGCGGGACAGGGGAACACTGAAGCTTTCTTT

v_call: TRBV11-2
d_call: -
clone_size: few
j_call: TRBJ1-6
cdr3_length: 14
cdr3_aa: CASSLERYNSPLHF
cdr3_nt: TGTGCCAGCAGCTTAGAAAGATATAATTCACCCCTCCACTTT

v_call: TRBV7-9
d_call: TRBD2
clone_size: -
j_call: TRBJ2-5
cdr3_length: 14
cdr3_aa: CASSSGTSGVGQYF
cdr3_nt: TGTGCCAGCAGCTCGGGGACTAGCGGGGTGGGCCAGTACTTC

v_call: TRBV10-3
d_call: TRBD1
clone_size: -
j_call: TRBJ2-7
cdr3_length: 13
cdr3_aa: CAISKDRLYEQYF
cdr3_nt: TGTGCCATCAGCAAGGACAGGTTATACGAGCAGTACTTC

v_call: TRBV2
d_call: -
clone_size: -
j_call: TRBJ1-6
cdr3_length: 15
cdr3_aa: CASSGFRREGGPLHF
cdr3_nt: TGTGCCAGCAGTGGGTTTCGCAGGGAGGGGGGACCCCTCCACTTT

v_call: TRBV27
d_call: -
clone_size: -
j_call: TRBJ2-7
cdr3_length: 14
cdr3_aa: CASSLSGRYYEQYF
cdr3_nt: TGTGCCAGCAGTTTAAGCGGGCGCTACTACGAGCAGTACTTC

v_call: TRBV4-1
d_call: -
clone_size: -
j_call: TRBJ2-5
cdr3_length: 13
cdr3_aa: CASSQGYQETQYF
cdr3_nt: TGCGCCAGCAGCCAGGGGTACCAAGAGACCCAGTACTTC

v_call: TRBV6-1
d_call: -
clone_size: -
j_call: TRBJ2-3
cdr3_length: 16
cdr3_aa: CASSGLGTQVTDTQYF
cdr3_nt: TGTGCCAGCAGTGGCCTCGGGACCCAGGTCACAGATACGCAGTATTTT

v_call: TRBV30
d_call: -
clone_size: few
j_call: TRBJ1-1
cdr3_length: 15
cdr3_aa: CAWSRPQGVNTEAFF
cdr3_nt: TGTGCCTGGAGTAGGCCACAAGGGGTGAACACTGAAGCTTTCTTT

v_call: TRBV6-6
d_call: TRBD2
clone_size: -
j_call: TRBJ2-2
cdr3_length: 15
cdr3_aa: CASSSGTTKIGELFF
cdr3_nt: TGTGCCAGCAGTTCTGGGACTACGAAAATCGGGGAGCTGTTTTTT

v_call: TRBV5-1
d_call: -
clone_size: -
j_call: TRBJ2-7
cdr3_length: 15
cdr3_aa: CASSSQPGGLYEQYF
cdr3_nt: TGCGCCAGCAGCTCCCAGCCCGGGGGCCTCTACGAGCAGTACTTC

v_call: TRBV27
d_call: -
clone_size: few
j_call: TRBJ1-5
cdr3_length: 14
cdr3_aa: CASSLLRGHQPQHF
cdr3_nt: TGTGCCAGCAGTTTACTCAGGGGTCATCAGCCCCAGCATTTT

v_call: TRBV19
d_call: -
clone_size: -
j_call: TRBJ1-1
cdr3_length: 12
cdr3_aa: CASMQGETEAFF
cdr3_nt: TGTGCCAGTATGCAGGGAGAGACTGAAGCTTTCTTT

v_call: TRBV5-1
d_call: TRBD2
clone_size: -
j_call: TRBJ2-7
cdr3_length: 18
cdr3_aa: CASSLAGWARGDNYEQYF
cdr3_nt: TGCGCCAGCAGCTTGGCGGGCTGGGCCCGGGGGGATAACTACGAGCAGTACTTC

v_call: TRBV30
d_call: -
clone_size: few
j_call: TRBJ1-1
cdr3_length: 10
cdr3_aa: CAMGGGYAFF
cdr3_nt: TGTGCCATGGGTGGGGGCTATGCTTTCTTT

v_call: TRBV28
d_call: -
clone_size: once
j_call: TRBJ1-5
cdr3_length: 16
cdr3_aa: CASSLFGRGGNQPQHF
cdr3_nt: TGTGCCAGCAGCCTATTCGGCAGGGGAGGTAATCAGCCCCAGCATTTT

v_call: TRBV10-3
d_call: -
clone_size: few
j_call: TRBJ1-1
cdr3_length: 13
cdr3_aa: CAIALQENTEAFF
cdr3_nt: TGTGCCATAGCACTACAGGAGAACACTGAAGCTTTCTTT

v_call: TRBV20-1
d_call: -
clone_size: few
j_call: TRBJ2-7
cdr3_length: 11
cdr3_aa: CSASMLYEQYF
cdr3_nt: TGCAGTGCTAGCATGCTCTACGAGCAGTACTTC

v_call: TRBV18
d_call: -
clone_size: -
j_call: TRBJ1-1
cdr3_length: 13
cdr3_aa: CASSPSEDTEAFF
cdr3_nt: TGTGCCAGCTCACCGTCGGAGGACACTGAAGCTTTCTTT

v_call: TRBV30
d_call: -
clone_size: -
j_call: TRBJ1-1
cdr3_length: 13
cdr3_aa: CAWKEHLNTEAFF
cdr3_nt: TGTGCCTGGAAGGAACACCTTAACACTGAAGCTTTCTTT

v_call: TRBV5-8
d_call: -
clone_size: -
j_call: TRBJ1-1
cdr3_length: 15
cdr3_aa: CASSPLRGGNTEAFF
cdr3_nt: TGTGCCAGCAGCCCTTTGAGGGGGGGGAACACTGAAGCTTTCTTT

v_call: TRBV4-1
d_call: TRBD1
clone_size: -
j_call: TRBJ1-4
cdr3_length: 15
cdr3_aa: CASSQEQGVNEKLFF
cdr3_nt: TGCGCCAGCAGCCAAGAACAGGGGGTTAATGAAAAACTGTTTTTT

v_call: TRBV11-2
d_call: TRBD2
clone_size: -
j_call: TRBJ2-3
cdr3_length: 13
cdr3_aa: CASSLAGADTQYF
cdr3_nt: TGTGCCAGCAGCCTAGCGGGGGCAGATACGCAGTATTTT

v_call: TRBV6-5
d_call: -
clone_size: once
j_call: TRBJ1-2
cdr3_length: 14
cdr3_aa: CASSYEQGAYGYTF
cdr3_nt: TGTGCCAGCAGTTACGAACAGGGCGCGTATGGCTACACCTTC

v_call: TRBV4-1
d_call: TRBD2
clone_size: -
j_call: TRBJ2-1
cdr3_length: 19
cdr3_aa: CASSPYPRGGTSGAGEQFF
cdr3_nt: TGCGCCAGCAGCCCGTATCCCAGAGGAGGGACTAGCGGGGCCGGTGAGCAGTTCTTC

v_call: TRBV6-1
d_call: -
clone_size: once
j_call: TRBJ2-7
cdr3_length: 14
cdr3_aa: CASSEVGQAYEQYF
cdr3_nt: TGTGCCAGCAGTGAAGTCGGGCAGGCCTACGAGCAGTACTTC